This TCR beta chain was sequenced for a study of blood T cell repertoires in COVID-19. Background on the study: The United States, Italy and Spain were the sources of the acute and convalescent COVID-19 samples. Sources were T cells, B-cell-depleted T cells, or PBMCs; the material itself was cDNA or gDNA.

In the source study's methods: Reference gene primer amplification yielded estimated nucleated cell counts. The repertoire was sequenced with immunoSEQ multiplex PCR; TCRdb's copy has only in-frame clones and lacks some. V, J and clone size reflect that table, while D and trimming were determined from the DNA. The data show about 82,000 clones, approximately 82% seen once. The CDR3 is made up of 16 amino acids. V dropped 3 bases and J dropped 4 bases, with 16 bases sitting between them. Per the germline V gene, CDR1 is MNHEY and CDR2 is SVGAGI. Sequencing was done on a sample of peripheral blood. The receptor was isolated from an older woman with acute or convalescent COVID-19. The rearrangement joins TRBV6-5 to TRBJ1-5, with D possibly being TRBD1 (5 bases). CDR3 loop: CASSYRGPSANQPQHF. The CDR3 nucleotides are TGTGCCAGCAGTTATAGGGGACCTAGCGCAAATCAGCCCCAGCATTTT.